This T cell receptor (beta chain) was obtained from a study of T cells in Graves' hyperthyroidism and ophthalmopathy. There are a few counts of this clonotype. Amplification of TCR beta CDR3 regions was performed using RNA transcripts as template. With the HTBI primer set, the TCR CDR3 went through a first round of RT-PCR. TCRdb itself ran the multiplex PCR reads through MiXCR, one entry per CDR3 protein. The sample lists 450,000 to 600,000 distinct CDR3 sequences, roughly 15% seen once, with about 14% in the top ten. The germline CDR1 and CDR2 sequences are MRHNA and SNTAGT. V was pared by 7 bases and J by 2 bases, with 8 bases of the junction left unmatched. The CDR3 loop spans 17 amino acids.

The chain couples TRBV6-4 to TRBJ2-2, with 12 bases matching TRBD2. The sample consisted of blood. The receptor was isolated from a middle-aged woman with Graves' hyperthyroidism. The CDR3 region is CASKPLAGGLNTGELFF. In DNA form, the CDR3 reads TGTGCCAGCAAGCCTCTAGCGGGAGGGCTTAACACCGGGGAGCTGTTTTTT.